The T cell receptor (beta chain) under discussion was sequenced for a study of identical twins. Healthy Caucasian individuals made up all the donors. General study findings and limits: Analyses of zero insertions could, in part, be confounded by invariant MAIT and iNKT cells. Out-of-frame beta chain sequences displayed weaker excess sharing between twins.

This clonotype was counted a few times. Its antigen is still unknown. A universal primer site was added by template switching, and unique molecular identifiers were carried by the cDNA. TCRdb re-derived calls from the 5' RACE reads in MiXCR, one entry per CDR3 protein. The data contain some 1,700,000 distinct CDR3 sequences, 25% to 35% of them singletons. The CDR3 is 16 residues long. Germline lookup yields CDR1 SGHRS and CDR2 YFSETQ. V lost 4 bases, J lost 4 bases, and 11 bases stayed unmatched. This TCR derives from a newborn girl in good health. The chain couples TRBV5-1 to TRBJ1-2, with 9 bases aligning to TRBD1. The sample taken for sequencing was cord blood. For the CDR3, the DNA is TGCGCCAGCAGCCCCGGGACAGGGTGGATCTTCTATGGCTACACCTTC. Translation gives CASSPGTGWIFYGYTF. Using reference TRBV5-1 and TRBJ1-2 for the parts outside the CDR3, the full variable domain is KAGVTQTPRYLIKTRGQQVTLSCSPISGHRSVSWYQQTPGQGLQFLFEYFSETQRNKGNFPGRFSGRQFSNSRSEMNVSTLELGDSALYLCASSPGTGWIFYGYTFGSGTRLTVV.